These 16 T cell receptor beta chains were all obtained from the same sample, sequenced in a study of blood T cell repertoires in COVID-19. Sequencing used immunoSEQ multiplex PCR; TCRdb keeps in-frame clones, though not all of them. The data hold around 130,000 clones, with more than 80% observed a single time. The material sequenced was peripheral blood. The receptors come from a man aged 65 to 79 with active or convalescent COVID-19.

By proportion, this clone is medium-sized (0.01 to 0.1%). V usage is TRBV10-1 and J usage is TRBJ1-1, with D possibly matching TRBD1 (5 bases). The V gene's germline CDR1 is WNHNN and CDR2 SYGVQD (reference sequence). Trimming cost V 2 bases and J 4 bases, with 14 bases left between them. This CDR3 is built from 15 residues. The DNA of the CDR3 is TGCGCCAGCAGTGAGGGGTCGCCGGACATCACTGAAGCTTTCTTT. It translates to CASSEGSPDITEAFF.

This clone was seen once. The chain uses TRBV19 and TRBJ2-7; a possible D gene is TRBD2 (5 bases). The germline gives CDR1 LNHDA, CDR2 SQIVND (reference sequence). The CDR3 covers 15 residues. V was cut by 2 bases and J by 5 bases, with 16 bases left in between. CDR3 residues: CASSISTGGRNEQYF. The CDR3 DNA sequence: TGTGCCAGTAGTATAAGTACTGGCGGGCGGAACGAGCAGTACTTC.

The V call is TRBV7-9, the J call TRBJ1-3; 9 nucleotides match TRBD1. The V and J ends lost 3 bases and 1 base, in that order; junction bases with no gene match: 7. Germline V gene data show CDR1 as SEHNR and CDR2 as FQNEAQ (reference sequence). The CDR3 covers 17 residues. Here the CDR3 reads CASSLGQGQPSGNTIYF. The CDR3 DNA sequence: TGTGCCAGCAGCTTGGGACAGGGACAGCCTTCTGGAAACACCATATATTTT.

V usage is TRBV30 and J usage is TRBJ2-1; 7 bases match TRBD2. CDR3 length equals 16 residues. The germline V gene encodes CDR1 GTSNPN and CDR2 SVGIG (reference sequence). Unmatched junction bases numbered 9, after V lost 2 bases and J lost 2 bases. CDR3 in amino acids: CAWSKIAGSPYNEQFF. CDR3 bases: TGTGCCTGGAGTAAGATAGCGGGCTCGCCCTACAATGAGCAGTTCTTC.

This clone has more than one count but fewer than ten. V gene TRBV24-1 combines with J gene TRBJ2-1; the D gene is possibly TRBD2 (8 bases). Trimming stripped 6 bases from V and 10 bases from J, with 24 bases between. Germline V gives CDR1 KGHDR, CDR2 SFDVKD. CDR3 size: 16 residues. CDR3 region: CATSSGGGGRQGEQFF. The CDR3 nucleotides read TGTGCCACCAGTTCCGGGGGGGGCGGGAGACAGGGCGAGCAGTTCTTC.

This chain links TRBV5-1 with TRBJ2-7; 10 bases align to TRBD1. From germline, CDR1 is SGHRS and CDR2 YFSETQ. The CDR3 spans 15 residues. V trimming: 4 bases; J trimming: 5 bases; junction bases outside the gene matches: 9. Here the CDR3 reads CASSLGQGDRDEQYF. The CDR3 DNA reads TGCGCCAGCAGCCTAGGACAGGGGGACCGAGACGAGCAGTACTTC. The full variable domain, its missing parts supplied by reference TRBV5-1 and TRBJ2-7, is KAGVTQTPRYLIKTRGQQVTLSCSPISGHRSVSWYQQTPGQGLQFLFEYFSETQRNKGNFPGRFSGRQFSNSRSEMNVSTLELGDSALYLCASSLGQGDRDEQYFGPGTRLTVT.

This clone is a singleton in its sample. The rearrangement uses TRBV29-1 and TRBJ2-1; the D is unclear. The V gene lost 5 bases and the J gene lost 6 bases, with 14 bases spanning the gap. This CDR3 is built from 13 residues. The V gene's germline CDR1 is SQVTM and CDR2 ANQGSEA. The CDR3 DNA sequence: TGCAGCGTTTGTTCTAGTATAGGCAATGAGCAGTTCTTC. It is translated as CSVCSSIGNEQFF.

This sequence joins TRBV2 and TRBJ2-2, with D unclear. Germline CDR1 and CDR2: SNHLY and FYNNEI. Deletions cut 7 bases from V and 2 bases from J, with 8 bases between. This CDR3 region has 13 residues. This CDR3 is CASMAVNTGELFF. In DNA, the CDR3 is TGTGCCAGCATGGCGGTCAACACCGGGGAGCTGTTTTTT.

This sequence joins TRBV13 and TRBJ1-4; the D is unclear. The V gene lost 4 bases and the J gene lost 10 bases, with 13 bases spanning the gap. The CDR3 spans 13 residues. Germline V CDR1 and CDR2: PRHDT, FYEKMQ (reference sequence). The CDR3 DNA is TGTGCCAGCAGCTCGGGAGACACCGGAAAACTGTTTTTT. It yields the protein CASSSGDTGKLFF.

The chain carries TRBV5-5 and TRBJ1-6; the match to TRBD1 covers 8 bases. From germline, CDR1 is SGHKS and CDR2 YYEKEE (reference sequence). This CDR3 contains 17 residues. The ends lost 1 base at V and 0 bases at J; junction bases unmatched: 3. The chain's CDR3 is CASSLWTGSSYNSPLHF. DNA of the CDR3: TGTGCCAGCAGCTTGTGGACAGGGAGCTCCTATAATTCACCCCTCCACTTT.

This clone was picked up one time. This rearrangement joins TRBV10-3 to TRBJ2-3; D gene ambiguous. CDR3 size: 14 residues. Germline-derived CDR1 and CDR2 are ENHRY and SYGVKD. Deletions cut 0 bases from V and 2 bases from J, with 6 bases between. The chain's CDR3 is CAISESTPTDTQYF. CDR3 nucleotide sequence: TGTGCCATCAGTGAGTCAACACCCACAGATACGCAGTATTTT.

This CDR3 reads CASSPAQNYNSPLHF. CDR3 sequence (DNA): TGTGCCAGCTCACCAGCACAGAACTATAATTCACCCCTCCACTTT. This sequence joins TRBV18 and TRBJ1-6; D ambiguous. CDR1 is KGHSH and CDR2 is LQKENI in the germline V gene. The CDR3 contains 15 residues. V lost 2 bases, J lost 3 bases, and 8 bases lay in between.

V gene TRBV28 combines with J gene TRBJ1-5; D perhaps matches TRBD1 (6 bases). Germline CDR1 MDHEN, CDR2 SYDVKM. Trimming took 4 bases from V and 5 from J, leaving 15 bases between them. This CDR3 contains 15 residues. The CDR3 region has the DNA TGTGCCAGCAGTTCAAACAGGGATATTTATCAGCCCCAGCATTTT. It yields the protein CASSSNRDIYQPQHF.

This sequence joins TRBV4-2 and TRBJ2-7; 16 bases are shared with TRBD2. The CDR3 is 20 amino acids. Trimming removed 4 bases from V and 1 base from J; junction bases left unmatched: 13. Germline-derived CDR1 and CDR2 are LGHNA and YNFKEQ. CDR3 residues: CASSRQSGTSGRAGSYEQYF. The CDR3 DNA reads as TGTGCCAGCAGCCGCCAAAGTGGGACTAGCGGGAGGGCGGGGTCCTACGAGCAGTACTTC.

CDR3 loop: CAISEGAANYGYTF. The CDR3 nucleotides read TGTGCCATCAGTGAGGGGGCGGCCAACTATGGCTACACCTTC. The V gene is TRBV10-3, the J gene TRBJ1-2, with a tentative D call TRBD1 (5 bases). The CDR3 runs 14 residues. Germline CDR1 ENHRY, CDR2 SYGVKD. V lost 2 bases, J lost 2 bases, and 9 bases lay in between.

The V call is TRBV5-1, the J call TRBJ2-1, with D possibly TRBD1 on 6 matching bases. The CDR3 totals 15 residues. Germline V lookup: CDR1 SGHRS, CDR2 YFSETQ. The V gene lost 4 bases and the J gene lost 1 base, with 12 bases spanning the gap. Here the CDR3 reads CASSPSGESYNEQFF. The CDR3 DNA sequence: TGCGCCAGCAGCCCGTCAGGGGAGTCCTACAATGAGCAGTTCTTC.